The source of this TCR beta chain is a study of blood T cells in healthy people across ages. Primed by a sample-barcoded 5' primer and a J-beta primer mix, a second PCR proceeded for roughly 7 to 11 cycles. TCRdb passed the 5' RACE reads through MiXCR, listing each CDR3 protein once. The data show around 800,000 distinct CDR3 sequences, with 46% seen just once and about a sixth held by the top ten. This clonotype was observed a handful of times. The CDR3 is 13 amino acids. Germline CDR1 SGHTA, CDR2 FQGNSA. With 3 bases removed from V and 6 bases from J, the gap between germline ends came to 12 bases. The source material was blood. The chain is built from TRBV7-2 and TRBJ2-7; a weak D match, TRBD1 (6 bases). The sequence derives from a man of 80 years or more in good health. This chain's CDR3 is CASSLGQEGEQYF. The CDR3 DNA follows: TGTGCCAGCAGCTTGGGACAAGAGGGCGAGCAGTACTTC.